The rows below give T cell receptor beta chains drawn from one sample of a study of blood T cell repertoires in COVID-19. Repertoires were generated with immunoSEQ multiplex PCR, while TCRdb's copy carries only in-frame clones and drops some. Of around 230,000 clones detected, 70% to 85% appear once; the ten largest clones hold approximately 16%. The sequencing sample was made of PBMCs or T cells enriched from blood (not recorded which). The receptors here all came from a middle-aged man who had recovered from COVID-19. CDR3s include the opening cysteine and the closing phenylalanine or tryptophan. The order of the fields is J gene, V gene, clone size, CDR3 protein. Clone size, where shown, is once, few, many, or a class for clones that have expanded.

j_call: TRBJ2-7; v_call: TRBV6-5; clone_size: NA; cdr3_aa: CASSSRQGQPYEQYF
j_call: TRBJ1-6; v_call: TRBV11-3; clone_size: NA; cdr3_aa: CASSYRDDRPNSPLHF
j_call: TRBJ1-1; v_call: TRBV12-3/TRBV12-4; clone_size: NA; cdr3_aa: CASKAGAGTEAFF
j_call: TRBJ1-1; v_call: TRBV9; clone_size: NA; cdr3_aa: CASSPSDRGGEAFF
j_call: TRBJ1-4; v_call: TRBV2; clone_size: NA; cdr3_aa: CASSEAWAGNLFF
j_call: TRBJ1-1; v_call: TRBV7-9; clone_size: NA; cdr3_aa: CASSGGLSDTEAFF
j_call: TRBJ1-1; v_call: TRBV3-1/TRBV3-2; clone_size: NA; cdr3_aa: CASKKGGLTEAFF
j_call: TRBJ1-1; v_call: TRBV2; clone_size: NA; cdr3_aa: CASSPQVNTEAFF
j_call: TRBJ2-3; v_call: TRBV30; clone_size: NA; cdr3_aa: CAWSVRSGLTDTQYF
j_call: TRBJ2-1; v_call: TRBV6-5; clone_size: NA; cdr3_aa: CASSSAWDEQFF
j_call: TRBJ2-7; v_call: TRBV7-3; clone_size: NA; cdr3_aa: CASSLNAGSTYEQYF
j_call: TRBJ2-5; v_call: TRBV11-2; clone_size: NA; cdr3_aa: CASSSRVGETQYF
j_call: TRBJ2-7; v_call: TRBV5-1; clone_size: NA; cdr3_aa: CASSSDRSDEQYF
j_call: TRBJ2-5; v_call: TRBV5-4; clone_size: once; cdr3_aa: CASSRTSGGETQYF
j_call: TRBJ1-6; v_call: TRBV7-2; clone_size: NA; cdr3_aa: CASSSGQMNSPLHF
j_call: TRBJ1-1; v_call: TRBV30; clone_size: NA; cdr3_aa: CAWSVREPYPYTEAFF
j_call: TRBJ2-5; v_call: TRBV10-3; clone_size: few; cdr3_aa: CAISESRTGETQYF
j_call: TRBJ2-7; v_call: TRBV10-3; clone_size: many; cdr3_aa: CAISDAVRDYEQYF
j_call: TRBJ1-4; v_call: TRBV19; clone_size: NA; cdr3_aa: CASSGQGAANEKLFF
j_call: TRBJ2-3; v_call: TRBV28; clone_size: many; cdr3_aa: CASSPNRALAQYF
j_call: TRBJ2-3; v_call: TRBV9; clone_size: NA; cdr3_aa: CASGMSGGSDTQYF
j_call: TRBJ1-1; v_call: TRBV30; clone_size: NA; cdr3_aa: CAWLGGGTEAFF
j_call: TRBJ2-5; v_call: TRBV5-5; clone_size: NA; cdr3_aa: CASSGGGAEETQYF
j_call: TRBJ1-4; v_call: TRBV5-6; clone_size: NA; cdr3_aa: CASSRTGENEKLFF
j_call: TRBJ1-4; v_call: TRBV28; clone_size: NA; cdr3_aa: CASSFPRTGESTNEKLFF
j_call: TRBJ1-2; v_call: TRBV29-1; clone_size: NA; cdr3_aa: CSVREEDYGYTF
j_call: TRBJ1-1; v_call: TRBV28; clone_size: NA; cdr3_aa: CASSLSGGAEAFF
j_call: TRBJ2-2; v_call: TRBV18; clone_size: NA; cdr3_aa: CASSPSNTGELFF
j_call: TRBJ1-2; v_call: TRBV5-8; clone_size: NA; cdr3_aa: CASSYQTGPLQWSGF
j_call: TRBJ1-6; v_call: TRBV15; clone_size: NA; cdr3_aa: CATSRESTGGVPLHF
j_call: TRBJ1-1; v_call: TRBV15; clone_size: NA; cdr3_aa: CATSREGRFTEAFF
j_call: TRBJ2-1; v_call: TRBV6-5; clone_size: NA; cdr3_aa: CASSRGTYNEQFF
j_call: TRBJ2-7; v_call: TRBV7-7; clone_size: NA; cdr3_aa: CASSLGLALRVTYEQYF
j_call: TRBJ1-6; v_call: TRBV7-9; clone_size: NA; cdr3_aa: CASSPPRGNSPLHF
j_call: TRBJ1-2; v_call: TRBV5-6; clone_size: NA; cdr3_aa: CASSLIYGDYGYTF
j_call: TRBJ2-5; v_call: TRBV6-5; clone_size: NA; cdr3_aa: CASSALGAQYF
j_call: TRBJ2-5; v_call: TRBV2; clone_size: NA; cdr3_aa: CASTGQRSKETQYF
j_call: TRBJ2-7; v_call: TRBV30; clone_size: NA; cdr3_aa: CAWETSGESGISSEQYF
j_call: TRBJ1-1; v_call: TRBV6-6; clone_size: NA; cdr3_aa: CASRHRTTNTEAFF
j_call: TRBJ2-5; v_call: TRBV5-6; clone_size: NA; cdr3_aa: CASSLYIPGAAQYF
j_call: TRBJ2-1; v_call: TRBV27; clone_size: NA; cdr3_aa: CASSPQRGGRNEQFF
j_call: TRBJ2-1; v_call: TRBV27; clone_size: NA; cdr3_aa: CASSLQRGGHEQFF